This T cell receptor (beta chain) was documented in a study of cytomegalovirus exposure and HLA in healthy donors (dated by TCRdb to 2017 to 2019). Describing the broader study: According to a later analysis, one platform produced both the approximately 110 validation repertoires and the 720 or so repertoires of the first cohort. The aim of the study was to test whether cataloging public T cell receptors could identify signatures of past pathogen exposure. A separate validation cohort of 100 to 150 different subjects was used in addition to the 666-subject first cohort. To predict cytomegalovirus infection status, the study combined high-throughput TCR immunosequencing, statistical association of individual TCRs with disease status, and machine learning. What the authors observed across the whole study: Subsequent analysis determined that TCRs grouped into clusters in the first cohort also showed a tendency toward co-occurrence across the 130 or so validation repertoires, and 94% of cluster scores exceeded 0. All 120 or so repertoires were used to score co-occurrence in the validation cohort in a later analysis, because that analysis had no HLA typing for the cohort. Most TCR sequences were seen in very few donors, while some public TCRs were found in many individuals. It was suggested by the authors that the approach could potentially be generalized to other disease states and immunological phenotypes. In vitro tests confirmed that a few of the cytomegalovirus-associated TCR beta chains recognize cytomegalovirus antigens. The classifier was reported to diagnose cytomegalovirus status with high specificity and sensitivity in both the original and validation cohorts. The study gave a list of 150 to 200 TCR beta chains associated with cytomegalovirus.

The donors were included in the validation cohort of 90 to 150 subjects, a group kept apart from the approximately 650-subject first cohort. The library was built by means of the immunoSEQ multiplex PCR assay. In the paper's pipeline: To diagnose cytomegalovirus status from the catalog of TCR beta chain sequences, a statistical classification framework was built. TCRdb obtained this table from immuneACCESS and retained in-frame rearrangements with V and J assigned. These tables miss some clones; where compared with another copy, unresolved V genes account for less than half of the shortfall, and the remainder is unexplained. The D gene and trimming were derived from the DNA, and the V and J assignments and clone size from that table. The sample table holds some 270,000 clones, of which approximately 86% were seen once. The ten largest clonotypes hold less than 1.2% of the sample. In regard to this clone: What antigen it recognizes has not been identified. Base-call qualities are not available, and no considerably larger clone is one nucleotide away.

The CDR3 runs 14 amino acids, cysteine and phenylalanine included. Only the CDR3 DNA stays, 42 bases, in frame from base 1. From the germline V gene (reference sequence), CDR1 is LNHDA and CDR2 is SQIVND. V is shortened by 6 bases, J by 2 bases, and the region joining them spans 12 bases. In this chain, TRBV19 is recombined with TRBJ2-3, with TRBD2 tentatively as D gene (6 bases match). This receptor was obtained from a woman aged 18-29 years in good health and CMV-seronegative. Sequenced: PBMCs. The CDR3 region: CASSRREITDTQYF. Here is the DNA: TGTGCCAGTAGCCGACGGGAGATCACAGATACGCAGTATTTT.